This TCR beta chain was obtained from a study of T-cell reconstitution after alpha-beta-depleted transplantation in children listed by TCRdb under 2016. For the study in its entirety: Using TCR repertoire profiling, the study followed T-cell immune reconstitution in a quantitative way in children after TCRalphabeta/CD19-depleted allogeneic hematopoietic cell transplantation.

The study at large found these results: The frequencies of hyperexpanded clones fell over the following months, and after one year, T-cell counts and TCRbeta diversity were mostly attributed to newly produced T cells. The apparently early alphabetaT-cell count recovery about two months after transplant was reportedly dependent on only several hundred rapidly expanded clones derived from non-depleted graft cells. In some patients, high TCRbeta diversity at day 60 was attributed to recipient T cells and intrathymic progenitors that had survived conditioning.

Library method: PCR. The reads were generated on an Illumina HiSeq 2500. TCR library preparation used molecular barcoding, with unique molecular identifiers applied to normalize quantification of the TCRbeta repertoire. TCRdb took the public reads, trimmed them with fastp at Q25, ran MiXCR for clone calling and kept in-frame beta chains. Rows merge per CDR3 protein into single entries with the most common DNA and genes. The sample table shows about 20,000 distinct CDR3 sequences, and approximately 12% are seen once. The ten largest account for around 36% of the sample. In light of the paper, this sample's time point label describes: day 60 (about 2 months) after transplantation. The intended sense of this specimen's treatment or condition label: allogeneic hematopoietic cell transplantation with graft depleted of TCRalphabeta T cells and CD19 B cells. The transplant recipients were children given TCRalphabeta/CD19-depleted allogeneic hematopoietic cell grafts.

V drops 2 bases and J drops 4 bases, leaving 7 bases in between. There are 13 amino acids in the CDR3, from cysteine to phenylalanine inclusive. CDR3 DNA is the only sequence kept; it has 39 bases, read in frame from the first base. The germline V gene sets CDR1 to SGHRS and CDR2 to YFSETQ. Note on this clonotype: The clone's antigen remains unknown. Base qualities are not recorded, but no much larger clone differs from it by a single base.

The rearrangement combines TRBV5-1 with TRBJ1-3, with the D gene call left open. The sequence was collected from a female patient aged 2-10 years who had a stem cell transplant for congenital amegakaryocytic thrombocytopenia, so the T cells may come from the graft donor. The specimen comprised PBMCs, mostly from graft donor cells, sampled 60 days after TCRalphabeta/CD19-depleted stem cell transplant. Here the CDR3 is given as CASSLNYGNTIYF. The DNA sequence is TGCGCCAGCAGCTTAAATTACGGAAACACCATATATTTT.